The 20 T cell receptor beta chains given below trace back to one sample, sequenced in a study of cytomegalovirus exposure and HLA in healthy donors. This PCR relied on a set of 60 Vbeta primers and 13 Jbeta primers. The protocol was immunoSEQ multiplex PCR, while the TCRdb copy is restricted to in-frame clones and leaves out a portion. The table has about 170,000 clones, roughly 80% seen once; the top ten hold approximately 2.4%. The material sequenced was PBMCs. Receptors originate from a male donor in good health and CMV-seronegative.

In its sample, this clone was seen once. The genes are TRBV19 and TRBJ2-1; 11 bases fit TRBD2. V lost 6 bases, J lost 10 bases, and 11 bases stayed unmatched. Germline-derived CDR1 and CDR2 are LNHDA and SQIVND (reference sequence). CDR3 length: 15 residues. The CDR3 DNA is TGTGCCAGTAGAGTTAGCGGGGGGGGGAACTTAGAGCAGTTCTTC. This encodes CASRVSGGGNLEQFF.

The gene calls are TRBV6-6 and TRBJ2-1; 7 nucleotides agree with TRBD2. Germline CDR1 reads MNHNY; CDR2 reads SVGAGI (reference sequence). The CDR3 extends over 16 amino acids. Unmatched junction bases numbered 11, after V lost 7 bases and J lost 2 bases. DNA of the CDR3: TGTGCCAGCACCACAGCCGGACTAGTCCCCTACAATGAGCAGTTCTTC. Residues: CASTTAGLVPYNEQFF.

The genes are TRBV7-9 and TRBJ1-4; no clear D gene. Germline CDR1 reads SEHNR; CDR2 reads FQNEAQ (reference sequence). The CDR3 has 15 amino acids. Trimming took off 1 base at V and 0 bases at J, with 6 bases between the two ends. In DNA form, the CDR3 reads TGTGCCAGCAGCTTAGACGGAGCAACTAATGAAAAACTGTTTTTT. It translates to CASSLDGATNEKLFF.

The chain is built from TRBV2 and TRBJ2-7, with D unclear. The V gene's germline CDR1 is SNHLY and CDR2 FYNNEI. The CDR3 totals 15 residues. Trimming left V 3 bases short and J 0 bases short, with 12 bases between. This CDR3 reads CASSEAGILSYEQYF. The DNA for the CDR3 is TGTGCCAGCAGTGAGGCAGGTATCCTCTCCTACGAGCAGTACTTC.

The chain employs TRBV5-1 and TRBJ2-3; D is uncertain. CDR1 SGHRS and CDR2 YFSETQ come from the germline V gene. Trimming removed 2 bases from V and 2 bases from J, with 9 bases in between. The length of the CDR3 is 14 residues. CDR3 in DNA: TGCGCCAGCAGCTTCGGGTCTACCACAGATACGCAGTATTTT. It specifies CASSFGSTTDTQYF.

Only a few counts were recorded for this clone. The rearrangement links TRBV5-4 to TRBJ1-1; the D is unclear. There are 13 residues in the CDR3. V lost 0 bases to trimming and J lost 7 bases, with 10 bases between them. From germline, CDR1 is SGHNT and CDR2 YYREEE (reference sequence). CDR3 in amino acids: CASSLGSPLEAFF. In DNA form, the CDR3 reads TGTGCCAGCAGCTTGGGGAGCCCACTTGAAGCTTTCTTT.

This clone showed up just once. The rearrangement uses TRBV7-9 and TRBJ1-5; TRBD1 matches 8 bases. Per the germline V gene, CDR1 is SEHNR and CDR2 is FQNEAQ (reference sequence). Losses at the gene ends were 6 bases for V and 5 bases for J; bases not matched to a gene: 9. The CDR3 has 15 residues. The CDR3 is CASSDTGGGDQPQHF. CDR3 nucleotides: TGTGCCAGCAGTGACACAGGGGGAGGCGATCAGCCCCAGCATTTT.

The chain combines TRBV30 with TRBJ2-6, with unresolved D. The CDR3 is 13 amino acids. Trimming pared 0 bases from V and 4 bases from J, leaving 4 bases between. Per germline, CDR1 GTSNPN and CDR2 SVGIG (reference sequence). CDR3 amino acids: CAWSVVGANVLTF. The CDR3 region has the DNA TGTGCCTGGAGTGTTGTAGGGGCCAACGTCCTGACTTTC.

The rearrangement joins TRBV4-1 to TRBJ2-7; TRBD2 might be the D (5 bases). The V and J ends lost 1 base and 2 bases respectively, with 24 bases between them. Germline V CDR1 and CDR2: MGHRA, YSYEKL. The CDR3 spans 19 residues. CDR3 nucleotides: TGCGCCAGCAGCCAAGTCTCCCCAGTCGGCGGGCTGCTTGCCTACGAGCAGTACTTC. Residues: CASSQVSPVGGLLAYEQYF.

The CDR3 nucleotides read TGTGCCAGCAGCCCCCCGACAGGCCAGAGCGAGCAGTACTTC. As protein: CASSPPTGQSEQYF. The chain recombines TRBV2 with TRBJ2-5; D is possibly TRBD1 (6 bases). Gene TRBJ2-7 matches the end of the DNA better, so the J call may be wrong. CDR3 length: 14 amino acids. Germline values: CDR1 SNHLY, CDR2 FYNNEI.

The rearrangement links TRBV19 to TRBJ2-5; perhaps TRBD2 as D (6 bases). Germline V gene sequence: CDR1 LNHDA, CDR2 SQIVND (reference sequence). This CDR3 contains 12 residues. Trimming removed 4 bases from V and 5 bases from J, with 8 bases in between. CDR3 protein: CASSKGRETQYF. CDR3 DNA sequence: TGTGCCAGTAGTAAGGGGAGGGAGACCCAGTACTTC.

The chain is built from TRBV4-1 and TRBJ2-3; D is perhaps TRBD2 (6 bases). CDR1 and CDR2 from the germline V gene are MGHRA and YSYEKL. The CDR3 extends over 16 amino acids. V shed 1 base and J shed 4 bases, with 15 bases lying between them. CDR3 amino acids: CASSQGAGPQPDTQYF. As DNA, the CDR3 is TGCGCCAGCAGCCAAGGGGCGGGGCCTCAGCCAGATACGCAGTATTTT.

The V and J genes are TRBV27 and TRBJ2-2, with 14 bases fitting TRBD2. V lost 6 bases to trimming and J lost 4 bases; unmatched junction nucleotides: 10. Germline lookup yields CDR1 MNHEY and CDR2 SMNVEV (reference sequence). This CDR3 has 18 amino acids. For the CDR3, the DNA is TGTGCCAGCAGACACTACGGACTAGCGGGAGGTGGCACCGGGGAGCTGTTTTTT. Protein product: CASRHYGLAGGGTGELFF.

The chain employs TRBV7-3 and TRBJ1-2; 9 bases map to TRBD1. This CDR3 is built from 14 residues. The germline gives CDR1 SGHTA, CDR2 FQGTGA. The V gene end was trimmed by 5 bases and the J gene end by 5 bases; junction bases not matched to a gene: 6. As DNA, the CDR3 is TGTGCCAGCAGCGCGACAGGGGGTGAATATGGCTACACCTTC. Protein product: CASSATGGEYGYTF.

In nucleotides, the CDR3 is TGTGCCATCTCCTTGGGATCTAGCGGGAGGTTCTACGAGCAGTACTTC. Amino acids: CAISLGSSGRFYEQYF. V gene TRBV10-3 combines with J gene TRBJ2-7; 11 bases map to TRBD2. The CDR3 consists of 16 residues. CDR1 and CDR2 (germline): ENHRY, SYGVKD. The V and J ends lost 8 bases and 3 bases, in that order; junction bases with no gene match: 12.

The chain is built from TRBV19 and TRBJ1-6; TRBD1 might be the D (6 bases). CDR1 is LNHDA and CDR2 is SQIVND in the germline V gene (reference sequence). With 4 bases removed from V and 0 bases from J, the gap between germline ends came to 13 bases. The CDR3 consists of 17 residues. CDR3 residues: CASSTLGQSSYNSPLHF. In DNA form, the CDR3 reads TGTGCCAGTAGTACCCTCGGACAGAGCTCCTATAATTCACCCCTCCACTTT.

V usage is TRBV28 and J usage is TRBJ1-1; TRBD1 matches at 7 bases. Trimming cost V 4 bases and J 4 bases; bases outside gene matches: 18. This CDR3 has 18 residues. Germline V gene sequence: CDR1 MDHEN, CDR2 SYDVKM. The CDR3 DNA reads as TGTGCCAGCAGTTCCCCAATCCTTACAGGGGCCGGGGGCACTGAAGCTTTCTTT. It codes for CASSSPILTGAGGTEAFF.

This clone has more than one count but fewer than ten. This rearrangement joins TRBV6-5 to TRBJ1-2; D is uncertain. V lost 0 bases and J lost 4, with 12 bases in between. The CDR3 covers 15 residues. Germline-derived CDR1 and CDR2 are MNHEY and SVGAGI. CDR3: CASSYSTGGSYGYTF. In DNA, the CDR3 is TGTGCCAGCAGTTACTCGACTGGCGGTAGCTATGGCTACACCTTC.

The rearrangement joins TRBV5-1 to TRBJ2-3, with 7 bases aligning to TRBD2. Losses at the gene ends were 2 bases for V and 0 bases for J; bases not matched to a gene: 6. The CDR3 has 16 amino acids. Germline V gene data show CDR1 as SGHRS and CDR2 as YFSETQ. The CDR3 loop is CASSLLASLSTDTQYF. As DNA, the CDR3 is TGCGCCAGCAGCTTACTAGCGAGCCTTAGCACAGATACGCAGTATTTT.

J is TRBJ1-4 and V is TRBV7-2; 11 bases align to TRBD1. Germline loops: CDR1 SGHTA, CDR2 FQGNSA. CDR3 length equals 17 residues. V was clipped by 5 bases and J by 7 bases; unmatched bases: 12. The CDR3 loop is CASSVLGQGGLGEKLFF. DNA for the CDR3: TGTGCCAGCAGCGTACTGGGACAGGGGGGGCTGGGTGAAAAACTGTTTTTT.